This entry concerns a single T cell receptor (beta chain). This record comes from a study of blood T cell repertoires in COVID-19. Study background: Italy, Spain and the United States were the sources of the convalescent and acute COVID-19 samples.

Some clones are missing from TCRdb's copy, which holds only in-frame ones; the method was immunoSEQ multiplex PCR. This table holds about 180,000 clones, 80% to 90% found once. CDR3 length equals 17 residues. V lost 2 bases to trimming and J lost 2 bases; unmatched junction nucleotides: 8. From germline, CDR1 is SGHRS and CDR2 YFSETQ. The TCR sequence derives from a man aged 60 to 75 with acute or convalescent COVID-19. V gene TRBV5-1 combines with J gene TRBJ2-5, with 11 positions matching TRBD1. The sequenced material came from peripheral blood. The DNA for the CDR3 is TGCGCCAGCAGCTTAGGCCCGGGACAGGGGGAACAAGAGACCCAGTACTTC. This sequence encodes CASSLGPGQGEQETQYF. The variable domain in full, with the rest retrieved from reference TRBV5-1 and TRBJ2-5, is KAGVTQTPRYLIKTRGQQVTLSCSPISGHRSVSWYQQTPGQGLQFLFEYFSETQRNKGNFPGRFSGRQFSNSRSEMNVSTLELGDSALYLCASSLGPGQGEQETQYFGPGTRLLVL.